Each of the 20 T cell receptor beta chains below was sequenced from the same sample in a study of T cell responses to AZD1222 COVID-19 vaccine. Assay used: immunoSEQ multiplex PCR; TCRdb lists only in-frame clones, some missing. The data hold 100,000 to 150,000 clones, with approximately 90% observed a single time. The source material was peripheral blood, sampled on day 0 of AZD1222 vaccination. The receptors were gathered from an adult in good health.

V gene TRBV27 combines with J gene TRBJ1-1; D call uncertain. Trimming pared 2 bases from V and 0 bases from J, leaving 7 bases between. This CDR3 comprises 14 residues. Germline CDR1 MNHEY, CDR2 SMNVEV (reference sequence). DNA for the CDR3: TGTGCCAGCAGTTTAGGCAGGATGAACACTGAAGCTTTCTTT. It codes for CASSLGRMNTEAFF.

The chain combines TRBV2 with TRBJ1-1; no reliable D call. The CDR3 consists of 14 residues. The germline gives CDR1 SNHLY, CDR2 FYNNEI. V gave up 2 bases and J gave up 0 bases, with 7 bases separating them. The DNA for the CDR3 is TGTGCCAGCAGTGAATACACGATGAACACTGAAGCTTTCTTT. Translation gives CASSEYTMNTEAFF.

This rearrangement joins TRBV21-1 to TRBJ2-7; TRBD1, the table's D call, was not compared with the DNA. TRBV21-1 is classified as a pseudogene. There are 15 residues in the CDR3. The CDR3 is CASSFRGQGVYEQYF. The CDR3 region has the DNA TGTGCCAGCAGCTTCCGGGGACAGGGTGTCTACGAGCAGTACTTC.

The chain is built from TRBV20-1 and TRBJ2-7; a possible D gene is TRBD1 (5 bases). This CDR3 contains 12 residues. The germline V gene encodes CDR1 DFQATT and CDR2 SNEGSKA (reference sequence). Trimming shortened V by 3 bases and J by 3 bases, and 9 bases separated the two germline ends. This chain's CDR3 is CSASMGHYEQYF. The CDR3 DNA sequence: TGCAGTGCTAGTATGGGGCACTACGAGCAGTACTTC.

The chain is built from TRBV29-1 and TRBJ1-2; D is possibly TRBD1 (6 bases). V was pared by 3 bases and J by 10 bases, with 15 bases between. Germline V gene sequence: CDR1 SQVTM, CDR2 ANQGSEA. The CDR3 has 12 amino acids. DNA for the CDR3: TGCAGCGTTGAGAGGGCCCGGGGGGCCTACACCTTC. Its protein product is CSVERARGAYTF.

The genes are TRBV24-1 and TRBJ2-1, with 9 positions matching TRBD1. The trim removed 4 bases at V and 7 bases at J, leaving 13 bases unmatched. The CDR3 is made up of 17 amino acids. Germline V CDR1 and CDR2: KGHDR, SFDVKD. In nucleotides, the CDR3 is TGTGCCACCAGTGACTCGACAGGGGGTTTTTTGAGGAATGAGCAGTTCTTC. Amino acids: CATSDSTGGFLRNEQFF.

This clone has only a few counts. The chain has TRBV11-2 and TRBJ1-6; TRBD1 aligns across 9 bases. V gave up 5 bases and J gave up 7 bases; unmatched junction bases: 9. The CDR3 runs to 16 residues. CDR1 is SGHAT and CDR2 is FQNNGV in the germline V gene. The CDR3 region is CASSPRDRAGNSPLHF. The DNA for the CDR3 is TGTGCCAGCAGCCCCCGGGACAGGGCTGGCAATTCACCCCTCCACTTT.

The rearrangement joins TRBV7-2 to TRBJ2-1; 7 nucleotides align to TRBD2. Per the germline V gene, CDR1 is SGHTA and CDR2 is FQGNSA. This CDR3 region has 13 residues. V was clipped by 5 bases and J by 6 bases; unmatched bases: 4. For the CDR3, the DNA is TGTGCCAGCAGCGGAGGACTAGGCAATGAGCAGTTCTTC. Translating it yields CASSGGLGNEQFF.

This chain joins TRBV5-4 and TRBJ2-1, with TRBD2 matching 8 bases. The germline V gene has CDR1 SGHNT and CDR2 YYREEE (reference sequence). The CDR3 runs to 15 residues. Trimming took 2 bases from V and 7 from J; bases not matched to a gene: 8. DNA of the CDR3: TGTGCCAGCAGCTTTTGGCGGGAGGCGGGGAATGAGCAGTTCTTC. Amino acids: CASSFWREAGNEQFF.

The chain employs TRBV10-3 and TRBJ1-3; 8 bases are a match to TRBD1. The J segment lost 4 bases and the V segment lost 8 bases, leaving 4 bases of the junction unmatched. The V gene's germline CDR1 is ENHRY and CDR2 SYGVKD. The CDR3 spans 13 residues. CDR3 DNA: TGTGCCATCTTGGACAGGGAGGGAAACACCATATATTTT. Amino acid sequence: CAILDREGNTIYF.

V is TRBV25-1 and J is TRBJ1-1; D is possibly TRBD1 (6 bases). Germline CDR1 reads MGHDK; CDR2 reads SYGVNS. Between the trimmed V and J ends, which lost 8 bases and 1 base, there was a span of 20 bases. The CDR3 is made up of 16 amino acids. CDR3 in amino acids: CASGKGGTPSNTEAFF. The CDR3 DNA reads as TGTGCCAGCGGAAAGGGCGGGACACCTTCGAACACTGAAGCTTTCTTT.

This chain uses TRBV6-2 or TRBV6-3 with TRBJ1-5; tentatively, D is TRBD1 (5 bases). Germline CDR1 reads MNHEY; CDR2 reads SVGEGT. Trimming removed 2 bases from V and 2 bases from J, with 7 bases in between. The CDR3 is 14 amino acids. The CDR3 DNA reads TGTGCCAGCAGTTACAAGACAGGCAATCAGCCCCAGCATTTT. This codes for CASSYKTGNQPQHF.

The chain is built from TRBV9 and TRBJ1-6; D unresolved. Germline loops: CDR1 SGDLS, CDR2 YYNGEE. CDR3 length equals 16 residues. Trimming left V 3 bases short and J 7 bases short, with 17 bases between. CDR3 bases: TGTGCCAGCAGCGAGCGGATAGACCCGGTAAATTCACCCCTCCACTTT. Translation: CASSERIDPVNSPLHF.

The chain employs TRBV20-1 and TRBJ1-2; no definite D call. CDR1 is DFQATT, CDR2 SNEGSKA, per germline (reference sequence). This CDR3 has 11 residues. V was clipped by 6 bases and J by 8 bases, with 13 bases between them. The CDR3 nucleotides read TGCAGTGCAACCCCACTAGTCGGCTACACCTTC. This encodes CSATPLVGYTF.

This chain uses TRBV6-1 with TRBJ1-5; weak D call: TRBD1 (5 bases). The ends were cut back, 2 bases at V and 3 bases at J, with 11 bases in the middle. From germline, CDR1 is MNHNS and CDR2 SASEGT. This CDR3 spans 15 amino acids. The CDR3 sequence is CASSESRVANQPQHF. For the CDR3, the DNA is TGTGCCAGCAGTGAATCCAGGGTTGCCAATCAGCCCCAGCATTTT.

This chain links TRBV15 with TRBJ1-6; D is unresolved. This CDR3 is 17 amino acids long. Trimming stripped 1 base from V and 9 bases from J, with 19 bases between. Germline lookup yields CDR1 LNHNV and CDR2 YYDKDF (reference sequence). DNA for the CDR3: TGTGCCACCAGCAGAGGTAGTAGGAATCGGTTGAGTTCACCCCTCCACTTT. Protein product: CATSRGSRNRLSSPLHF.

This clone was seen a few times. This chain links TRBV7-2 with TRBJ1-2; 8 positions match TRBD1. The CDR3 totals 15 residues. Germline V gene data show CDR1 as SGHTA and CDR2 as FQGNSA. J was trimmed by 2 bases and V by 6 bases; bases with no gene match: 8. The CDR3 coding sequence is TGTGCCAGCAGAGCTACCGGGACAGGAAACTATGGCTACACCTTC. Translation gives CASRATGTGNYGYTF.

The chain uses TRBV2 and TRBJ2-5, with a tentative D call TRBD1 (6 bases). The length of the CDR3 is 13 residues. Germline CDR1 reads SNHLY; CDR2 reads FYNNEI. Deletions cut 10 bases from V and 5 bases from J, with 17 bases between. The CDR3 spells CATSTGLGETQYF. In DNA, the CDR3 is TGTGCCACATCCACAGGGTTGGGGGAGACCCAGTACTTC.

This clone was counted a single time. The chain recombines TRBV7-2 with TRBJ1-1; 7 bases map to TRBD1. J gave up 3 bases and V 1 base, and 11 bases lay outside the gene matches. The CDR3 extends over 17 amino acids. Germline V gene data show CDR1 as SGHTA and CDR2 as FQGNSA. The CDR3 DNA reads as TGTGCCAGCAGCTTAGTAAGGGGGCGGGGATCCTACACTGAAGCTTTCTTT. It is translated as CASSLVRGRGSYTEAFF.

The chain has TRBV5-6 and TRBJ2-3, with TRBD2 matching 7 bases. Unmatched junction bases numbered 7, after V lost 0 bases and J lost 0 bases. CDR1 and CDR2 from the germline V gene are SGHDT and YYEEEE. The CDR3 sequence is 17 residues long. The DNA for the CDR3 is TGTGCCAGCAGCTTGGCGGGGGGACCGCCAAGCACAGATACGCAGTATTTT. It translates to CASSLAGGPPSTDTQYF.